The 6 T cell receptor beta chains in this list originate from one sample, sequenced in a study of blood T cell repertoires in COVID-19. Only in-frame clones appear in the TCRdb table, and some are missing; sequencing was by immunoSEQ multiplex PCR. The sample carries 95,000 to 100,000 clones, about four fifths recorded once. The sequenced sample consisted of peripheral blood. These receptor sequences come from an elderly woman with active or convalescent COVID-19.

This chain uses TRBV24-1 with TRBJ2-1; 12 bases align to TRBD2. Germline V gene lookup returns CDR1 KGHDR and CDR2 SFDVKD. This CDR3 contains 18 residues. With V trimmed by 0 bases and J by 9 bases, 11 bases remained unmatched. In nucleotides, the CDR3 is TGTGCCACCAGTGATTTGCCTAGCGGGAGGGCCGTCGTAGGTGAGCAGTTCTTC. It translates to CATSDLPSGRAVVGEQFF.

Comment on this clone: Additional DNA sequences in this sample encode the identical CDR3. CDR3: CASSPGTGNYEQYF. The DNA for the CDR3 is TGTGCCAGCTCACCAGGAACAGGGAACTACGAGCAGTACTTC. The chain combines TRBV18 with TRBJ2-7, with D possibly matching TRBD1 (6 bases). The V gene lost 2 bases and the J gene lost 3 bases, with 11 bases spanning the gap. The CDR3 sequence is 14 residues long. The germline V gene encodes CDR1 KGHSH and CDR2 LQKENI.

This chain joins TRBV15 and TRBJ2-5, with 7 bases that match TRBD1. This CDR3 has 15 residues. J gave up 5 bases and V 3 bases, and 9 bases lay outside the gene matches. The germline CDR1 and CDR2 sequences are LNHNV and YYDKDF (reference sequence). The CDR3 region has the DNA TGTGCCACCAGCAGTCAGCGACAGGGTTCTGAGACCCAGTACTTC. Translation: CATSSQRQGSETQYF.

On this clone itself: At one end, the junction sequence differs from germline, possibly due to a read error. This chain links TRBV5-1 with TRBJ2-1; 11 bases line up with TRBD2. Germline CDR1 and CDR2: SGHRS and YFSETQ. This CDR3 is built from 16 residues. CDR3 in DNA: TGTGCCAGCAGCTCCTTAGCGGGAGGGTCCTACAATGAGCAGTTCTTC. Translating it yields CASSSLAGGSYNEQFF.

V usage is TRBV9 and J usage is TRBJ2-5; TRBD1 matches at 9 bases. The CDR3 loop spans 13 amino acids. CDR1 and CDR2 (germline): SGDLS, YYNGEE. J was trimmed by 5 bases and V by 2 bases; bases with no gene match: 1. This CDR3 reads CASSVGQGETQYF. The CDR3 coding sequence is TGTGCCAGCAGCGTCGGACAGGGGGAGACCCAGTACTTC.

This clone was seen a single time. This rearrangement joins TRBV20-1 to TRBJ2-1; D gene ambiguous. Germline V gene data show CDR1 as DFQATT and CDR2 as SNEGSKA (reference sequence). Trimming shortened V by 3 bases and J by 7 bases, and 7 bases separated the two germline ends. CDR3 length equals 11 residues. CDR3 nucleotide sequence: TGCAGTGCTAGTGTACAAAATGAGCAGTTCTTC. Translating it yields CSASVQNEQFF.